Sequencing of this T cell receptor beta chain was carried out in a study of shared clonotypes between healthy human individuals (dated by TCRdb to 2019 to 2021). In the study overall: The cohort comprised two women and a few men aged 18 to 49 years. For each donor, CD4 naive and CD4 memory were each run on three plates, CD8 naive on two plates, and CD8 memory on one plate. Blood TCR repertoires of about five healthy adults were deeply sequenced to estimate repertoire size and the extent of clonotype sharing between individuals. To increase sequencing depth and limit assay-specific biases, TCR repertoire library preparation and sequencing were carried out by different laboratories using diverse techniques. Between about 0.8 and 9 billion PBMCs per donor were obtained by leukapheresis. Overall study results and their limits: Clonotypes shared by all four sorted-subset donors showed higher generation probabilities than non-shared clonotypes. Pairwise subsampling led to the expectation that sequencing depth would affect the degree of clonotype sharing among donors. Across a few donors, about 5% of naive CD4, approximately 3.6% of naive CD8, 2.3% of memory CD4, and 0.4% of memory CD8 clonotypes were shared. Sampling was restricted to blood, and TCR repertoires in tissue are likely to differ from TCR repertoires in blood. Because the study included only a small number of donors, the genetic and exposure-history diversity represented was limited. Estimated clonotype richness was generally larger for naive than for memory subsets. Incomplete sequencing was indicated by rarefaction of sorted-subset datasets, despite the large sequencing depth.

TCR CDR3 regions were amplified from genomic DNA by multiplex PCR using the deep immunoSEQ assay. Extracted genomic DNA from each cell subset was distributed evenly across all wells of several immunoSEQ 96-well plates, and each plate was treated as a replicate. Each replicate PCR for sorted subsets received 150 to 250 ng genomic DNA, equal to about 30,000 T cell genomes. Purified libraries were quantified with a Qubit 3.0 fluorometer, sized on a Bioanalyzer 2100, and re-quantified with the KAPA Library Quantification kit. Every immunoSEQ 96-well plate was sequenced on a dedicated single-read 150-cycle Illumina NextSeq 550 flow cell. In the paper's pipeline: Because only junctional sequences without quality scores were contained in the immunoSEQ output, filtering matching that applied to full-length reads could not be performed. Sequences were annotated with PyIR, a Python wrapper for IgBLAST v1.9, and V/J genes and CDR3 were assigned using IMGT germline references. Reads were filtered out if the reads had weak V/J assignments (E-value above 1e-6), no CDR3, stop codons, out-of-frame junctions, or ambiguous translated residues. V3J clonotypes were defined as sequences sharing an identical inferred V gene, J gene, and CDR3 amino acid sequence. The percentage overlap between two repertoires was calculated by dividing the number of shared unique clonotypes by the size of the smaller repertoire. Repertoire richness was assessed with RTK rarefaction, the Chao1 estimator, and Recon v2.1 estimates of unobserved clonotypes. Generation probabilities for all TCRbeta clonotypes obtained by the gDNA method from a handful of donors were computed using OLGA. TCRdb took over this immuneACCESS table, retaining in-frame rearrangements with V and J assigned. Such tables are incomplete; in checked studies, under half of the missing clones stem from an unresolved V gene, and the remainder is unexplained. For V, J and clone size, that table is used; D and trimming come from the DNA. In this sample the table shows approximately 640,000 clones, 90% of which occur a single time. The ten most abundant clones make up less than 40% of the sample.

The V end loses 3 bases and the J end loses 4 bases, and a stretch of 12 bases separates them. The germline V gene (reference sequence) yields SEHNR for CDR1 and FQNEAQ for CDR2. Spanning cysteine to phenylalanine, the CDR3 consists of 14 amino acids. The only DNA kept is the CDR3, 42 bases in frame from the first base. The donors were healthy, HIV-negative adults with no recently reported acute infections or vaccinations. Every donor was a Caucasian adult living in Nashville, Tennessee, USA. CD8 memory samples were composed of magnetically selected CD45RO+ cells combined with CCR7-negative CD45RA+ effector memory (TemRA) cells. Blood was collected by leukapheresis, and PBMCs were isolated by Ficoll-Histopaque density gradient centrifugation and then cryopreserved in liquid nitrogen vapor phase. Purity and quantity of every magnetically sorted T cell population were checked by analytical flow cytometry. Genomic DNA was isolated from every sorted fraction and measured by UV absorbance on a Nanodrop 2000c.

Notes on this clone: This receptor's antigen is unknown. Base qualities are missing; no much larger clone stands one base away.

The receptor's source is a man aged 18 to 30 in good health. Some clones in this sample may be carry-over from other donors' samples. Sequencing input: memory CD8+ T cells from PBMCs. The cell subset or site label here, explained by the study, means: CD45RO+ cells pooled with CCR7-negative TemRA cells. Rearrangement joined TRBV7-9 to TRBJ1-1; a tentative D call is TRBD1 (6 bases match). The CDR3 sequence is CASSFRGGGTEAFF. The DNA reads TGTGCCAGCAGCTTTAGGGGAGGGGGCACTGAAGCTTTCTTT. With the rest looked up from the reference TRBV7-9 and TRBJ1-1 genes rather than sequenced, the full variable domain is DTGVSQNPRHKITKRGQNVTFRCDPISEHNRLYWYRQTLGQGPEFLTYFQNEAQLEKSRLLSDRFSAERPKGSFSTLEIQRTEQGDSAMYLCASSFRGGGTEAFFGQGTRLTVV.